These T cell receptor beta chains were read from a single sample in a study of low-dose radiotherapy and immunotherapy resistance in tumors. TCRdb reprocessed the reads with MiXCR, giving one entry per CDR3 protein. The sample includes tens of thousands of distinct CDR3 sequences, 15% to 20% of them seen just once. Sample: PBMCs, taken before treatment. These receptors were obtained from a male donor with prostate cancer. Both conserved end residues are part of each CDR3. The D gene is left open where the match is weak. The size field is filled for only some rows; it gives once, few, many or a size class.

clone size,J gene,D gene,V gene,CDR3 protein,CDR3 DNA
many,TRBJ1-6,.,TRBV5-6,CASSPLAPKDSPLHF,TGTGCCAGCAGCCCGCTGGCGCCAAAGGATTCACCCCTCCACTTT
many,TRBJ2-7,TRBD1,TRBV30,CAWTKTGGIYEQYF,TGTGCCTGGACTAAGACAGGGGGCATCTACGAGCAGTACTTC
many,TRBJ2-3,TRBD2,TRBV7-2,CASSKRGGAGTDTQYF,TGTGCCAGCAGCAAACGCGGGGGGGCGGGCACAGATACGCAGTATTTT
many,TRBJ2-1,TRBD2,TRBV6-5,CASRGDGLAGGGEQFF,TGTGCCAGCAGGGGCGATGGACTAGCGGGGGGAGGTGAGCAGTTCTTC
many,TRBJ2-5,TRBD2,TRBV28,CASSTPGGGVQETQYF,TGTGCCAGCAGTACACCAGGCGGGGGGGTTCAAGAGACCCAGTACTTC
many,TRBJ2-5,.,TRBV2,CASSERAPRETQYF,TGTGCCAGCAGTGAACGGGCACCTCGGGAGACCCAGTACTTC
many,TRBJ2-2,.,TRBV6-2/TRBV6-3,CASSRDPRHTGELFF,TGTGCCAGCAGTCGGGACCCGAGGCACACCGGGGAGCTGTTTTTT
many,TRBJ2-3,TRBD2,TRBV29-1,CSVDRGGGPDTQYF,TGCAGCGTTGATCGGGGGGGTGGTCCAGATACGCAGTATTTT
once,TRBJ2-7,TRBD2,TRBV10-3,CASSGSGGVPEQYF,TGTGCCTCCAGCGGTAGCGGGGGTGTCCCCGAGCAGTACTTC
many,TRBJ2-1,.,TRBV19,CASTPPPGERYNEQFF,TGTGCCAGTACCCCCCCTCCTGGGGAGCGCTACAATGAGCAGTTCTTC
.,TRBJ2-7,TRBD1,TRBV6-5,CASSPRGFTYEQYF,TGTGCCAGCAGCCCCAGGGGGTTCACCTACGAGCAGTACTTC
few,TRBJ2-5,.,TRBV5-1,CASSPPKGGQETQYF,TGCGCCAGCAGCCCCCCGAAGGGGGGCCAAGAGACCCAGTACTTC
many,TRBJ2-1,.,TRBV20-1,CSAHPATGSNEQFF,TGCAGTGCCCACCCCGCGACGGGAAGCAATGAGCAGTTCTTC
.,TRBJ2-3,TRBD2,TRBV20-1,CSGKSGGADTQYF,TGCAGTGGAAAGAGCGGGGGGGCAGATACGCAGTATTTT
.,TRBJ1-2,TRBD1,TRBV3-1,CASSPKTGGIAYGYTF,TGTGCCAGCAGCCCAAAGACAGGGGGTATAGCCTATGGCTACACCTTC
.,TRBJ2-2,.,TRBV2,CASSEQGPGELFF,TGTGCCAGCAGTGAACAGGGACCCGGGGAGCTGTTTTTT
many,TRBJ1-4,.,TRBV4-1,CASSQRERNEKLFF,TGCGCCAGCAGCCAACGGGAACGAAATGAAAAACTGTTTTTT
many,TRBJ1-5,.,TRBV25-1,CASSEPPRTRNSNQPQHF,TGTGCCAGCAGTGAGCCCCCCCGGACACGGAATAGCAATCAGCCCCAGCATTTT
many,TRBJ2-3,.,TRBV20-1,CSARAYGTLSTDTQYF,TGCAGTGCTAGAGCCTATGGGACACTCAGCACAGATACGCAGTATTTT
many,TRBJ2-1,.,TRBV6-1,CASSEGNEQFF,TGTGCCAGCAGTGAAGGGAATGAGCAGTTCTTC